The sequence of this T cell receptor (beta chain) was determined in a study of blood T cell repertoires in COVID-19. About the research overall: COVID-19 samples collected from the United States, Italy and Spain covered acute and convalescent phases. In each case, the material was cDNA or gDNA derived from T cells, B-cell-depleted T cells, or PBMCs.

V was shortened by 4 bases and J by 5 bases, with 12 bases between the two germline ends. CDR1 and CDR2 from the germline V gene are KGHDR and SFDVKD. The CDR3 spans 14 residues. Original methodology: Amplification of reference gene primers was used by the study to estimate nucleated cell counts. Profiled with immunoSEQ multiplex PCR; TCRdb holds only in-frame clones, not every one. V, J and clone size reflect that table, while D and trimming were determined from the DNA. Of around 75,000 clones in the sample, about 88% were seen once. The sample taken for sequencing was peripheral blood. V gene TRBV24-1 combines with J gene TRBJ2-3; unclear D gene. The TCR was taken from a man in his 70s with active COVID-19. For the CDR3, the DNA is TGTGCCACCAGTGACCTGAATTCCGGAGATACGCAGTATTTT. The encoded protein is CATSDLNSGDTQYF.